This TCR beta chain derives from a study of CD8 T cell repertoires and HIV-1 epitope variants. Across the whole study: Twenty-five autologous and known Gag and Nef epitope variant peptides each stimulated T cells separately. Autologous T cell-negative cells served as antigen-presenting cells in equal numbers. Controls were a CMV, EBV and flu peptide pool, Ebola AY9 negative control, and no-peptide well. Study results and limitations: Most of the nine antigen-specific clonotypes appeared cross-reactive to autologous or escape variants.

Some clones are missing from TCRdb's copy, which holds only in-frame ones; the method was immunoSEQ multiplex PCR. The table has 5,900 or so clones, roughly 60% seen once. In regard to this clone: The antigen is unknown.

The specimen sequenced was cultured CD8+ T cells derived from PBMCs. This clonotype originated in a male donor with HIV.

CDR3 residues: CASTRFVGNEQYF. CDR3 coding DNA: TGCGCCAGCACGAGGTTCGTAGGTAACGAGCAGTACTTC. The V gene is TRBV10-2, the J gene TRBJ2-7; D is ambiguous. The V end was cut by 7 bases, the J end by 5 bases, with 15 bases between. This CDR3 spans 13 amino acids. CDR1 and CDR2 from the germline V gene are WSHSY and SAAADI.